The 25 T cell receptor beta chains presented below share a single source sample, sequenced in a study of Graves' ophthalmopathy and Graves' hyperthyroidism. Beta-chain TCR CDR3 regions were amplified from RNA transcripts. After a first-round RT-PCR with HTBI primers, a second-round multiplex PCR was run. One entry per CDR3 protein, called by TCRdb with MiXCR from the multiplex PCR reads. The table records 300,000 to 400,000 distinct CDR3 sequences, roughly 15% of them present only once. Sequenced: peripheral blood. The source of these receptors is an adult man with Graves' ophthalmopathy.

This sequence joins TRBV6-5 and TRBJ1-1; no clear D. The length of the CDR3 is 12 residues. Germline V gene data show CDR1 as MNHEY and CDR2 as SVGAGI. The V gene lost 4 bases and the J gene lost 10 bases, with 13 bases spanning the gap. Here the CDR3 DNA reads TGTGCCAGCAGTTCCCCGGACGGAGTAGCTTTCTTT. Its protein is CASSSPDGVAFF.

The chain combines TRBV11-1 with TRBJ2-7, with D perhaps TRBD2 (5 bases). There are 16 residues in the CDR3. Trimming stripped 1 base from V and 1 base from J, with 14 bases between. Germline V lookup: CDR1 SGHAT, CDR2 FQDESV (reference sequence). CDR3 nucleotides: TGTGCCAGCAGCTTAGAAAAGAGGGCTGTTTCCTACGAGCAGTACTTC. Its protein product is CASSLEKRAVSYEQYF.

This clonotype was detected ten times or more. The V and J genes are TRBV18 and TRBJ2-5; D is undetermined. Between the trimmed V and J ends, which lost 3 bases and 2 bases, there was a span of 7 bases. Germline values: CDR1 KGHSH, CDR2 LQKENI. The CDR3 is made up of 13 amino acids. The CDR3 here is CASSPARQETQYF. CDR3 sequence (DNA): TGTGCCAGCTCACCGGCCAGACAAGAGACCCAGTACTTC.

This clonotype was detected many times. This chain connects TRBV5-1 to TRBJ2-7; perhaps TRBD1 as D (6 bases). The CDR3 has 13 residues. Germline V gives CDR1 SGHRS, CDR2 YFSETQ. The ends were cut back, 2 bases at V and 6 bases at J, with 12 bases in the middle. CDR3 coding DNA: TGCGCCAGCAGCTTATCTTTGGGGGCCGAGCAGTACTTC. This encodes CASSLSLGAEQYF.

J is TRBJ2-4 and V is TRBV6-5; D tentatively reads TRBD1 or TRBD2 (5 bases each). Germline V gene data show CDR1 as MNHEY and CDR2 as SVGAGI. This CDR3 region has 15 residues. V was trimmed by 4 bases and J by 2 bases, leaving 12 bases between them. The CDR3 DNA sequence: TGTGCCAGCAGTTGGGGACCGGTAACCAAAAACATTCAGTACTTC. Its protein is CASSWGPVTKNIQYF.

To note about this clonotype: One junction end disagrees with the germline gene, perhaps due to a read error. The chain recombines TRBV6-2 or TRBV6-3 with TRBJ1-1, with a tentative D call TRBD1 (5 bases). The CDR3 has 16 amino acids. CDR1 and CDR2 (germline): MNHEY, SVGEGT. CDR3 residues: CASNPIRVTVNTEAYF. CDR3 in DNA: TGTGCCAGCAACCCAATCAGGGTGACGGTCAACACTGAAGCTTACTTT.

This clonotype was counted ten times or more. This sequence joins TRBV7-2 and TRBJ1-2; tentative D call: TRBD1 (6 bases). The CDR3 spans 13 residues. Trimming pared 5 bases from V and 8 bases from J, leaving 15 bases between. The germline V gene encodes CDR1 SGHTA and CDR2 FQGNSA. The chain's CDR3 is CASSRTGAGGYTF. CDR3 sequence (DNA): TGTGCCAGCAGCCGAACGGGGGCGGGGGGCTACACCTTC.

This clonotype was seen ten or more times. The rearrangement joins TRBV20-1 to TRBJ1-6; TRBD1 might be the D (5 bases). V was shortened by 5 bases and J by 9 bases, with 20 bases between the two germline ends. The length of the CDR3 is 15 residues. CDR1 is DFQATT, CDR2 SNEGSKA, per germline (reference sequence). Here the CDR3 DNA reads TGCAGTGCTCCTCGTTGGGGCCTCCCGGGTTCACCCCTCCACTTT. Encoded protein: CSAPRWGLPGSPLHF.

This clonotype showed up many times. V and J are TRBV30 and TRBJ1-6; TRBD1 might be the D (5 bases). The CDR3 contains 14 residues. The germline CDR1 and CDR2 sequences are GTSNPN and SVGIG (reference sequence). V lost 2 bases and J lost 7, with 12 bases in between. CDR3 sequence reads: CAWSFGAPNSPLHF. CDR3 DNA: TGTGCCTGGAGTTTTGGGGCTCCAAATTCACCCCTCCACTTT.

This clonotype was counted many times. In DNA form, the CDR3 reads TGTGCCTGGAGTACCAGGACAGGGGAACCGAGAAACACCATATATTTT. Its protein is CAWSTRTGEPRNTIYF. The V and J genes are TRBV30 and TRBJ1-3; 9 nucleotides match TRBD1. V shed 2 bases, J shed 5 bases, and the junction held 10 bases outside the gene matches. This CDR3 is 16 amino acids long. Germline V CDR1 and CDR2: GTSNPN, SVGIG (reference sequence).

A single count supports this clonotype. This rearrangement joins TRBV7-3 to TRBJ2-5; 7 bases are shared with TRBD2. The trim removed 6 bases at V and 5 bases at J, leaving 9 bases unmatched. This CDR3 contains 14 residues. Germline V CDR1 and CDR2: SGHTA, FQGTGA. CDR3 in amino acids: CASRPWEGRETQYF. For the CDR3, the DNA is TGTGCCAGCAGACCATGGGAGGGTCGGGAGACCCAGTACTTC. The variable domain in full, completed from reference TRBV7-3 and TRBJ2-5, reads GAGVSQTPSNKVTEKGKYVELRCDPISGHTALYWYRQSLGQGPEFLIYFQGTGAADDSGLPNDRFFAVRPEGSVSTLKIQRTERGDSAVYLCASRPWEGRETQYFGPGTRLLVL.

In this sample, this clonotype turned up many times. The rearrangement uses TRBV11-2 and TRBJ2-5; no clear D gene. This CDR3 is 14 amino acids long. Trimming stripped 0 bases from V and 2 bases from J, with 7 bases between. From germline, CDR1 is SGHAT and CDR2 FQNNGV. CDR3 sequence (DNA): TGTGCCAGCAGCTTAGATCGGCAGCAAGAGACCCAGTACTTC. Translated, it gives CASSLDRQQETQYF.

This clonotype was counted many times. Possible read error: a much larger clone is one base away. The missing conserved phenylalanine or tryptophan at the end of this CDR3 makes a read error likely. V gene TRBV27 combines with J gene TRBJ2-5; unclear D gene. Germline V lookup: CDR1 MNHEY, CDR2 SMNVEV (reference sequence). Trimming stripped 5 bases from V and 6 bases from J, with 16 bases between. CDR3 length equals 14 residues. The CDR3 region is CASSISNERQTQYS. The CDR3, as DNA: TGTGCCAGCAGTATTTCCAACGAGCGCCAGACCCAGTACTCC.

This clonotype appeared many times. The CDR3 region is CASSLPGLEQYF. CDR3 coding DNA: TGTGCCAGCAGTTTACCCGGACTAGAGCAGTACTTC. This chain uses TRBV12-3 or TRBV12-4 with TRBJ2-7; D may be TRBD2 (6 bases). The CDR3 is 12 residues long. V was clipped by 2 bases and J by 7 bases, with 9 bases between them.

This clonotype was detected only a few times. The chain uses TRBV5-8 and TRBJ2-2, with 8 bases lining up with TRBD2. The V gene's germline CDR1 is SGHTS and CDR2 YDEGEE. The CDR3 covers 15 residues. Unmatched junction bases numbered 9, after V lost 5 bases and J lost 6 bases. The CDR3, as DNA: TGTGCCAGCAGTTGGCCCGGGGGGGGCGCCGGGGAGCTGTTTTTT. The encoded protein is CASSWPGGGAGELFF.

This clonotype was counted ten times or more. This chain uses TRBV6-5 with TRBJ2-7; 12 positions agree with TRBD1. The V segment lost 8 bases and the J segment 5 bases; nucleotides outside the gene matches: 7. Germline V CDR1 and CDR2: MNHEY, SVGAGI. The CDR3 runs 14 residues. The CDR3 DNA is TGTGCCAGCCGGCCGGGACAGGGGGCCAACGAGCAGTACTTC. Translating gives CASRPGQGANEQYF.

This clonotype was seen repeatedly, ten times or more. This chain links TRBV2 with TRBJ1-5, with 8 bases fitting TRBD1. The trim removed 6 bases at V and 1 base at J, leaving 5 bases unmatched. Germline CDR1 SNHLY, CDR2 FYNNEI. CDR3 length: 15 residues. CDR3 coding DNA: TGTGCCAGCAGGGAGGACAGGGCGAGCAATCAGCCCCAGCATTTT. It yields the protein CASREDRASNQPQHF.

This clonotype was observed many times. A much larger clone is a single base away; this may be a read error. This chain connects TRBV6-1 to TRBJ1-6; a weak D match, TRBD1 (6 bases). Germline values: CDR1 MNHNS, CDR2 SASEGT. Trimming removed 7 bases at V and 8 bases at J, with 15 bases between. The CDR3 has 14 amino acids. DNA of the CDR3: TGTGCCAGCAATCCCCGGAGGGGGGATTCACCCCTCCACTTT. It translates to CASNPRRGDSPLHF.

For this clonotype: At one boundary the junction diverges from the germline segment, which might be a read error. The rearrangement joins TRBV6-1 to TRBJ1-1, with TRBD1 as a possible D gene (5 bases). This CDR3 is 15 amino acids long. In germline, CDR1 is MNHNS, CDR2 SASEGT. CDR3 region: CAISRSGGENTEAFF. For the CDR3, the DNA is TGTGCCATCAGTCGAAGCGGGGGAGAAAACACTGAAGCTTTCTTT.

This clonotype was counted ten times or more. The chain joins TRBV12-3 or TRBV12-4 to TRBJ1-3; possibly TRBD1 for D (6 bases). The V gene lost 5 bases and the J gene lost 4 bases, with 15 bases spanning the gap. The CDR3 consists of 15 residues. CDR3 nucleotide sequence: TGTGCCAGCAGTCTAGGAACAGGGCGGGGAAACACCATATATTTT. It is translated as CASSLGTGRGNTIYF.

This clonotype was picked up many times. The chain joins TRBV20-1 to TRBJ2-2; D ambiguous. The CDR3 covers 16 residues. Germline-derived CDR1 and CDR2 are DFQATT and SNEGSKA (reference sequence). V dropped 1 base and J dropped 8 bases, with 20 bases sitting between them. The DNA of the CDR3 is TGCAGTGCTAGAGTTATCAATCCCTCGGTAGTTGGGGAGCTGTTTTTT. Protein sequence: CSARVINPSVVGELFF.

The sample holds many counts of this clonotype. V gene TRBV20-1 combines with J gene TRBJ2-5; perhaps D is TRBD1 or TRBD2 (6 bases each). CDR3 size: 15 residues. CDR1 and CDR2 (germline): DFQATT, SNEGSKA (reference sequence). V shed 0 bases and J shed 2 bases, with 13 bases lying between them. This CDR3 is CSARELTGAQETQYF. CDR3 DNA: TGCAGTGCTAGAGAACTTACGGGGGCGCAAGAGACCCAGTACTTC.

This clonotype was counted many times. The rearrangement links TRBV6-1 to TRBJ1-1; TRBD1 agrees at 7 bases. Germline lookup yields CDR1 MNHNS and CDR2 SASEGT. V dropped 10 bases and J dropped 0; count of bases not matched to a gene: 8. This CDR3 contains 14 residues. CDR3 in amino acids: CATGQVALNTEAFF. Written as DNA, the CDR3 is TGTGCCACCGGACAGGTGGCTCTGAACACTGAAGCTTTCTTT.

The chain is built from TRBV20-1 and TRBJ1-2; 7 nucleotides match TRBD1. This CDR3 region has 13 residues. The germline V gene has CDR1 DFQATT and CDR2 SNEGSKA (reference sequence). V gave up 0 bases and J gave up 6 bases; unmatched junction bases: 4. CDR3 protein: CSARERGQNGYTF. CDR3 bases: TGCAGTGCTAGAGAGAGGGGGCAGAATGGCTACACCTTC.

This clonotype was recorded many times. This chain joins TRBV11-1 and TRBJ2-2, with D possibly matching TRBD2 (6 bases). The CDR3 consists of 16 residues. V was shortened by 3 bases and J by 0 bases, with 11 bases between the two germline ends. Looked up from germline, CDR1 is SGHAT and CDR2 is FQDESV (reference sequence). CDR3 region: CASSLVAEANTGELFF. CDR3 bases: TGTGCCAGCAGCTTGGTAGCGGAGGCGAACACCGGGGAGCTGTTTTTT.